These 25 T cell receptor beta chains share one sample of origin, sequenced in a study of control samples from healthy donors and cancer patients. Generated by immunoSEQ multiplex PCR, the TCRdb table keeps only in-frame clones and is missing some. Found here are about 120,000 clones, approximately 92% of them singletons; the top ten hold 0.95% to 1.3%. Material: PBMCs. The receptors were sampled from a woman between 45 and 65 years old with colorectal cancer.

This clone was recorded a few times. V usage is TRBV9 and J usage is TRBJ1-2, with 7 bases fitting TRBD1. Trimming took 0 bases from V and 5 from J; bases not matched to a gene: 4. The CDR3 is 14 amino acids. From germline, CDR1 is SGDLS and CDR2 YYNGEE. CDR3 in DNA: TGTGCCAGCAGCGTAGCCGGGACAGCATATGGCTACACCTTC. This encodes CASSVAGTAYGYTF.

This chain uses TRBV7-3 with TRBJ2-1; D perhaps matches TRBD2 (6 bases). The CDR3 length is 17 residues. Between the trimmed V and J ends, which lost 5 bases and 12 bases, there was a span of 29 bases. The germline CDR1 and CDR2 sequences are SGHTA and FQGTGA. CDR3 DNA: TGTGCCAGCAGCCACGGCCGGGACGGACGGGAGAACGATGCGCAGTTCTTC. Translation gives CASSHGRDGRENDAQFF.

The J gene is TRBJ2-7, the V gene TRBV3-1 (or the pseudogene TRBV3-2); D not resolved. The CDR3 spans 12 residues. V lost 4 bases to trimming and J lost 6 bases, with 10 bases between them. CDR1 LGHDT and CDR2 YNNKEL come from the germline V gene (reference sequence). The CDR3 nucleotides are TGTGCCAGCAGCCTAGAAATAAGCGAGCAGTACTTC. Its protein is CASSLEISEQYF.

This clone appeared a few times. The CDR3 protein is CASRASGSHNEQFF. CDR3 DNA: TGCGCCAGCAGAGCTAGCGGGTCCCACAATGAGCAGTTCTTC. V is TRBV5-1 and J is TRBJ2-1; 8 bases match TRBD2. The V gene end was trimmed by 5 bases and the J gene end by 5 bases; junction bases not matched to a gene: 6. This CDR3 is 14 amino acids long. CDR1 is SGHRS, CDR2 YFSETQ, per germline.

The table lists this clone with a few counts. This chain connects TRBV29-1 to TRBJ1-5, with D possibly being TRBD1 (6 bases). Per the germline V gene, CDR1 is SQVTM and CDR2 is ANQGSEA. CDR3 size: 14 residues. Trimming shortened V by 2 bases and J by 5 bases, and 13 bases separated the two germline ends. CDR3 amino acids: CSVEMGGADQPQHF. For the CDR3, the DNA is TGCAGCGTTGAAATGGGGGGGGCGGATCAGCCCCAGCATTTT. Full variable domain (remainder filled in from reference TRBV29-1 and TRBJ1-5): SAVISQKPSRDICQRGTSLTIQCQVDSQVTMMFWYRQQPGQSLTLIATANQGSEATYESGFVIDKFPISRPNLTFSTLTVSNMSPEDSSIYLCSVEMGGADQPQHFGDGTRLSIL.

V gene TRBV5-1 combines with J gene TRBJ1-4, with a tentative D call TRBD1 (5 bases). Germline V gene lookup returns CDR1 SGHRS and CDR2 YFSETQ. The CDR3 has 16 amino acids. Trimming removed 0 bases at V and 0 bases at J, with 9 bases between. The CDR3 spells CASSLEGDATNEKLFF. In nucleotides, the CDR3 is TGCGCCAGCAGCTTGGAAGGGGATGCAACTAATGAAAAACTGTTTTTT.

The chain uses TRBV7-2 and TRBJ2-7; D might be TRBD2 (5 bases). This CDR3 contains 13 residues. V was cut by 8 bases and J by 2 bases, with 13 bases left in between. Germline CDR1 SGHTA, CDR2 FQGNSA. CDR3 loop: CASLYPTTYEQYF. CDR3 sequence (DNA): TGTGCCAGCCTATACCCGACTACCTACGAGCAGTACTTC.

The chain combines TRBV7-9 with TRBJ2-1; D may correspond to TRBD1 or TRBD2 (5 bases each). This CDR3 has 14 amino acids. Germline V gene sequence: CDR1 SEHNR, CDR2 FQNEAQ (reference sequence). V shed 5 bases and J shed 8 bases, with 16 bases lying between them. The CDR3 bases are TGTGCCAGCAGCCACCCGCCAGGGACGGATGAGCAGTTCTTC. This encodes CASSHPPGTDEQFF.

V is TRBV20-1 and J is TRBJ2-3; D may be TRBD1 (6 bases). The CDR3 sequence is 11 residues long. V was cut by 5 bases and J by 12 bases, with 15 bases left in between. Germline CDR1 and CDR2: DFQATT and SNEGSKA (reference sequence). CDR3 coding DNA: TGCAGTGCTTATTACGGACAGAAACAGTATTTT. It is translated as CSAYYGQKQYF.

The rearrangement joins TRBV6-2 or TRBV6-3 to TRBJ2-3; D is possibly TRBD1 or TRBD2 (6 bases each). The CDR3 sequence is 18 residues long. The germline V gene encodes CDR1 MNHEY and CDR2 SVGEGT. Trimming took off 6 bases at V and 8 bases at J, with 30 bases between the two ends. The CDR3 protein is CASSRGGYGDKHSGTQYF. The DNA of the CDR3 is TGTGCCAGCAGCCGAGGGGGGTACGGAGACAAGCACAGTGGTACGCAGTATTTT.

This sequence joins TRBV7-3 and TRBJ2-3, with a weak D call TRBD1 (5 bases). The V gene's germline CDR1 is SGHTA and CDR2 FQGTGA. This CDR3 is 15 amino acids long. Trimming left V 2 bases short and J 2 bases short, with 11 bases between. CDR3 in amino acids: CASSLGVGATDTQYF. The CDR3 DNA reads as TGTGCCAGCAGCTTAGGGGTTGGGGCCACAGATACGCAGTATTTT.

This clone was counted once. V and J are TRBV9 and TRBJ2-2, with TRBD1 as a possible D gene (5 bases). V was shortened by 3 bases and J by 0 bases, with 12 bases between the two germline ends. The germline V gene encodes CDR1 SGDLS and CDR2 YYNGEE. This CDR3 is built from 16 residues. CDR3 protein: CASSAVRVPNTGELFF. Here the CDR3 DNA reads TGTGCCAGCAGCGCCGTCAGGGTACCGAACACCGGGGAGCTGTTTTTT.

The chain combines TRBV3-1 (or the pseudogene TRBV3-2) with TRBJ2-6; 13 bases line up with TRBD2. The germline gives CDR1 LGHDT, CDR2 YNNKEL (reference sequence). CDR3 length: 19 amino acids. V lost 3 bases, J lost 0 bases, and 5 bases stayed unmatched. The CDR3 DNA is TGTGCCAGCAGCCAGACTAGCGGGAGGCCTGCCTCTGGGGCCAACGTCCTGACTTTC. It codes for CASSQTSGRPASGANVLTF.

The sample holds a few counts of this clone. The chain recombines TRBV6-5 with TRBJ1-3; a possible D gene is TRBD1 (5 bases). The V and J ends lost 2 bases and 6 bases respectively, with 11 bases between them. The CDR3 spans 14 residues. Per germline, CDR1 MNHEY and CDR2 SVGAGI. The CDR3 DNA reads TGTGCCAGCAGTTACGATGGGACCGCAAACACCATATATTTT. This encodes CASSYDGTANTIYF.

DNA for the CDR3: TGTGCCAGTAGTATAGATGTAGCGGGAGGGACCGGGGAGCTGTTTTTT. Translated: CASSIDVAGGTGELFF. The J gene is TRBJ2-2, the V gene TRBV19; 11 positions agree with TRBD2. The trim removed 0 bases at V and 5 bases at J, leaving 2 bases unmatched. The CDR3 is 16 amino acids. In germline, CDR1 is LNHDA, CDR2 SQIVND (reference sequence). The variable domain in full, completed from reference TRBV19 and TRBJ2-2, reads DGGITQSPKYLFRKEGQNVTLSCEQNLNHDAMYWYRQDPGQGLRLIYYSQIVNDFQKGDIAEGYSVSREKKESFPLTVTSAQKNPTAFYLCASSIDVAGGTGELFFGEGSRLTVL.

This clone was detected a few times. V gene TRBV2 combines with J gene TRBJ1-5; TRBD1 might be the D (5 bases). V gave up 1 base and J gave up 0 bases, with 7 bases separating them. Germline CDR1 reads SNHLY; CDR2 reads FYNNEI. This CDR3 comprises 15 residues. DNA of the CDR3: TGTGCCAGCAGTGAAGACAGGTATAGCAATCAGCCCCAGCATTTT. This codes for CASSEDRYSNQPQHF.

Worth noting for this clone: Other DNA sequences in this sample translate to the same CDR3. The chain recombines TRBV2 with TRBJ2-7, with D tentatively TRBD2 (5 bases). Deletions cut 1 base from V and 4 bases from J, with 8 bases between. In germline, CDR1 is SNHLY, CDR2 FYNNEI. The CDR3 contains 13 residues. CDR3 amino acids: CASSEERDYEQYF. In DNA form, the CDR3 reads TGTGCCAGCAGTGAAGAACGGGATTACGAGCAGTACTTC.

The V and J genes are TRBV5-1 and TRBJ1-2, with D perhaps TRBD1 (5 bases). V was pared by 0 bases and J by 1 base, with 10 bases between. The CDR3 has 15 amino acids. Germline assignment: CDR1 SGHRS and CDR2 YFSETQ. The CDR3 bases are TGCGCCAGCAGCTTGGCCTCAGGGATTAACTATGGCTACACCTTC. Translated, it gives CASSLASGINYGYTF.

The CDR3 loop reads CASSQGLVYSGESSEKLFF. CDR3 nucleotide sequence: TGTGCCAGCAGTCAGGGGTTGGTGTATTCGGGGGAATCGTCAGAAAAACTGTTTTTT. The V call is TRBV2, the J call TRBJ1-4, with a possible D match to TRBD1 (6 bases). The CDR3 length is 19 residues. CDR1 SNHLY and CDR2 FYNNEI come from the germline V gene. The V end lost 5 bases, the J end lost 8 bases, and 30 bases lay between the germline ends.

The chain joins TRBV5-1 to TRBJ2-7; 9 bases align to TRBD1. V lost 2 bases and J lost 4; bases outside the gene matches: 10. This CDR3 has 16 residues. Germline V gene sequence: CDR1 SGHRS, CDR2 YFSETQ. The CDR3 DNA follows: TGCGCCAGCAGCTTTACCACCGGGACAGGGCCTTACGAGCAGTACTTC. This sequence encodes CASSFTTGTGPYEQYF.

The V gene is TRBV4-1, the J gene TRBJ2-3, with D hard to call. CDR3 length: 20 amino acids. V dropped 0 bases and J dropped 0 bases, with 22 bases sitting between them. Germline loops: CDR1 MGHRA, CDR2 YSYEKL. CDR3 residues: CASSQDRIPGTASSTDTQYF. CDR3 in DNA: TGCGCCAGCAGCCAAGATCGCATCCCCGGTACAGCCTCTAGCACAGATACGCAGTATTTT.

The chain links TRBV18 to TRBJ1-5, with no clear D. V lost 1 base, J lost 5 bases, and 6 bases lay in between. The CDR3 loop spans 13 amino acids. The germline V gene has CDR1 KGHSH and CDR2 LQKENI. CDR3 sequence (DNA): TGTGCCAGCTCACCACAGGGCGATCAGCCCCAGCATTTT. Protein sequence: CASSPQGDQPQHF.

This chain uses TRBV10-1 with TRBJ1-1; no definite D call. Germline lookup yields CDR1 WNHNN and CDR2 SYGVQD (reference sequence). The germline V and J ends were trimmed by 3 bases and 2 bases, with 4 bases remaining between them. The CDR3 contains 12 residues. The CDR3 is CASSDPNTEAFF. In nucleotides, the CDR3 is TGCGCCAGCAGTGATCCTAACACTGAAGCTTTCTTT.

This sequence joins TRBV6-4 and TRBJ1-1; TRBD1 might be the D (5 bases). The CDR3 runs 15 residues. Germline CDR1 and CDR2: MRHNA and SNTAGT. The germline V and J ends were trimmed by 6 bases and 1 base, with 15 bases remaining between them. DNA of the CDR3: TGTGCCAGCAGCGAGTCCCGGGACCGGAACACTGAAGCTTTCTTT. Translation gives CASSESRDRNTEAFF.

The V and J genes are TRBV19 and TRBJ2-2, with TRBD1 matching 7 bases. Germline assignment: CDR1 LNHDA and CDR2 SQIVND (reference sequence). The CDR3 runs 15 residues. The V and J ends lost 6 bases and 1 base, in that order; junction bases with no gene match: 5. CDR3 in amino acids: CASSPGTENTGELFF. The CDR3 DNA reads as TGTGCCAGTAGCCCCGGGACAGAGAACACCGGGGAGCTGTTTTTT.